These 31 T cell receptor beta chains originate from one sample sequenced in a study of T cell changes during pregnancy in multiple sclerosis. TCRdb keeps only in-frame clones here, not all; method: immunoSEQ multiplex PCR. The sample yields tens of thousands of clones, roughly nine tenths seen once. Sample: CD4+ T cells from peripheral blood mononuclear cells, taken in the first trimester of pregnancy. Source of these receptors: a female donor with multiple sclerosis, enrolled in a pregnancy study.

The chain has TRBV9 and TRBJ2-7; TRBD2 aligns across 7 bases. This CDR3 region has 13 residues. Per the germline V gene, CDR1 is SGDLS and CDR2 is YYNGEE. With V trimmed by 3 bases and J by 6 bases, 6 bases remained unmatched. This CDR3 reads CASSAGLVSEQYF. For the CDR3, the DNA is TGTGCCAGCAGCGCCGGACTAGTTAGCGAGCAGTACTTC.

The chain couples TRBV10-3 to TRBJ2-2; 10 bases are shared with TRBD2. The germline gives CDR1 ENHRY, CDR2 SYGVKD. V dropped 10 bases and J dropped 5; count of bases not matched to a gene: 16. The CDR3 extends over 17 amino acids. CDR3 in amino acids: CATQQRGGLAATGELFF. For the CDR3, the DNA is TGTGCCACCCAACAGAGGGGAGGACTAGCGGCGACCGGGGAGCTGTTTTTT.

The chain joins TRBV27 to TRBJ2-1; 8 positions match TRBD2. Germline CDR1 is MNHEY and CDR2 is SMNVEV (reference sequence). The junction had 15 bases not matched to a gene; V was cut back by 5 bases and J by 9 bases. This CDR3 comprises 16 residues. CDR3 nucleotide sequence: TGTGCCAGCAGTAATCCCTTAGGACTAGCTTCCCCTGAGCAGTTCTTC. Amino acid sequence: CASSNPLGLASPEQFF.

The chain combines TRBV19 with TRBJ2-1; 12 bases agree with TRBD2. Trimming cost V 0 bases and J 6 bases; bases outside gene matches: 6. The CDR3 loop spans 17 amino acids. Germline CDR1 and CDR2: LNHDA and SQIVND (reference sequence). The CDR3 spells CASSIDGLAGGVNEQFF. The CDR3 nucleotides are TGTGCCAGTAGTATAGATGGGCTAGCGGGAGGGGTCAATGAGCAGTTCTTC.

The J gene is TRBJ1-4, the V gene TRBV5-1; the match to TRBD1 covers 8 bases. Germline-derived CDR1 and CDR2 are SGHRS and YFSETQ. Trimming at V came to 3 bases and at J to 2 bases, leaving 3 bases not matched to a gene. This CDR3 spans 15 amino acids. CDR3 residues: CASSSDRATNEKLFF. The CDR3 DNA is TGCGCCAGCAGCTCGGACAGGGCCACTAATGAAAAACTGTTTTTT.

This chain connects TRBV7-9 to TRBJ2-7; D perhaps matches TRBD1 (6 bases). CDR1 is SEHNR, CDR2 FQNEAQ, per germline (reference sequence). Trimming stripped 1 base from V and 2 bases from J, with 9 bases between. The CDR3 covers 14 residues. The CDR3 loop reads CASSLGGGTYEQYF. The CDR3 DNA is TGTGCCAGCAGCTTAGGAGGGGGAACCTACGAGCAGTACTTC.

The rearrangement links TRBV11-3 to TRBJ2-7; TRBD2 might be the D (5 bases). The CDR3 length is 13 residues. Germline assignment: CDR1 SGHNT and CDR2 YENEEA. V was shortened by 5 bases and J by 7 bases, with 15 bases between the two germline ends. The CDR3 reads CASSITAPGEQYF. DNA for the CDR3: TGTGCCAGCAGCATTACCGCCCCGGGGGAGCAGTACTTC.

The DNA of the CDR3 is TGTGCCAGCTCACCATCCCTTGACCCACAGTATTCTGAAGCTTTCTTT. Its translation is CASSPSLDPQYSEAFF. The chain joins TRBV18 to TRBJ1-1; D is unresolved. Germline loops: CDR1 KGHSH, CDR2 LQKENI. The CDR3 covers 16 residues. Trimming took off 2 bases at V and 6 bases at J, with 19 bases between the two ends.

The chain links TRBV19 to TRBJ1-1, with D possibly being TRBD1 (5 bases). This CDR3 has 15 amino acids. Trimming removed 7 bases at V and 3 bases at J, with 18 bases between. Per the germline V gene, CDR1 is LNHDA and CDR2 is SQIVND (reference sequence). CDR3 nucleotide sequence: TGTGCCAGTAAACGTATCGTCAGGGCGGACACTGAAGCTTTCTTT. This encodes CASKRIVRADTEAFF. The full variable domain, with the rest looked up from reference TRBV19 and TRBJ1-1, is DGGITQSPKYLFRKEGQNVTLSCEQNLNHDAMYWYRQDPGQGLRLIYYSQIVNDFQKGDIAEGYSVSREKKESFPLTVTSAQKNPTAFYLCASKRIVRADTEAFFGQGTRLTVV.

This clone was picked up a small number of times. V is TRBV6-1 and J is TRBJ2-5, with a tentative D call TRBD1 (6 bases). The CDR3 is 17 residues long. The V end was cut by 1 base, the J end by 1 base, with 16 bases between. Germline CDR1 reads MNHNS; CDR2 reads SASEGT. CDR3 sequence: CASSEDPQGWGQETQYF. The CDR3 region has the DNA TGTGCCAGCAGTGAAGATCCCCAGGGGTGGGGCCAAGAGACCCAGTACTTC.

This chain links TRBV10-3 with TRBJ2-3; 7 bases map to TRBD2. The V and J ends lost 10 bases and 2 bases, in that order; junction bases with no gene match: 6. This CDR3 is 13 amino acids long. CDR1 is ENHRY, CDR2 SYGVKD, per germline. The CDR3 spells CATSSGDTDTQYF. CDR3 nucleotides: TGTGCCACCTCTAGCGGTGACACAGATACGCAGTATTTT.

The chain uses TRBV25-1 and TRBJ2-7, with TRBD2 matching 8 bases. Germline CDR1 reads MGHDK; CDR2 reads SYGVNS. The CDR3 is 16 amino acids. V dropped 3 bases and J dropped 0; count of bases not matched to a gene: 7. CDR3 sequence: CASSDHPSGGSYEQYF. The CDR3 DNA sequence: TGTGCCAGCAGTGACCATCCCAGCGGGGGCTCCTACGAGCAGTACTTC.

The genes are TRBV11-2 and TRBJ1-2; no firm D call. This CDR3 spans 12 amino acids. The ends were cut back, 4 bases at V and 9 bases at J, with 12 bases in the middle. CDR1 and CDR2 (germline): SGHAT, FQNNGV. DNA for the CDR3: TGTGCCAGCAGCTCGGACTTATTGCGCTACACCTTC. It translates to CASSSDLLRYTF.

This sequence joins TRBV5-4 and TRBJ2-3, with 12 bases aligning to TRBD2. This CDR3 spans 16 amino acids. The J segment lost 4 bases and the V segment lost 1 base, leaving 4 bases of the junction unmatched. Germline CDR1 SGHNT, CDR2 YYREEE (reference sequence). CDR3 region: CASSLILAGGADTQYF. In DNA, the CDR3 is TGTGCCAGCAGCTTGATTCTAGCGGGAGGGGCAGATACGCAGTATTTT.

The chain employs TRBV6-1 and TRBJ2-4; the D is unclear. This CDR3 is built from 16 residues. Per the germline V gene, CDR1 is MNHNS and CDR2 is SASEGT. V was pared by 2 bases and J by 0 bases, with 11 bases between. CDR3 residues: CASSEQFQIAKNIQYF. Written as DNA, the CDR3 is TGTGCCAGCAGTGAACAATTCCAGATAGCCAAAAACATTCAGTACTTC.

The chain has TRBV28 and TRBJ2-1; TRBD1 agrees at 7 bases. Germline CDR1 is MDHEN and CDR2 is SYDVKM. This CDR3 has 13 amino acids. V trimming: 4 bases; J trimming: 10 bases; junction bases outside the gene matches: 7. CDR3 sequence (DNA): TGTGCCAGCAGTTCCGGACAGGTGAGGGAGCAGTTCTTC. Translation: CASSSGQVREQFF.

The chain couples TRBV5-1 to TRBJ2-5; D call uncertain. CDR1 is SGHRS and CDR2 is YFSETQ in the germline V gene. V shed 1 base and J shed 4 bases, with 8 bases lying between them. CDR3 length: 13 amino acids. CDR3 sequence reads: CASSLSGGETQYF. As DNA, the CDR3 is TGCGCCAGCAGCTTGTCGGGTGGAGAGACCCAGTACTTC. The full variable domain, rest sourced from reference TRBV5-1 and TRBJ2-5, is KAGVTQTPRYLIKTRGQQVTLSCSPISGHRSVSWYQQTPGQGLQFLFEYFSETQRNKGNFPGRFSGRQFSNSRSEMNVSTLELGDSALYLCASSLSGGETQYFGPGTRLLVL.

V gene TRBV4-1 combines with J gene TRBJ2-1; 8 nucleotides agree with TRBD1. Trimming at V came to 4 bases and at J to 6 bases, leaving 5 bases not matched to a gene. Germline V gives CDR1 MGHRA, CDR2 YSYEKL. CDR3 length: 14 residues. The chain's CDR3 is CASSPDRAANEQFF. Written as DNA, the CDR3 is TGCGCCAGCAGCCCGGACAGGGCGGCCAATGAGCAGTTCTTC.

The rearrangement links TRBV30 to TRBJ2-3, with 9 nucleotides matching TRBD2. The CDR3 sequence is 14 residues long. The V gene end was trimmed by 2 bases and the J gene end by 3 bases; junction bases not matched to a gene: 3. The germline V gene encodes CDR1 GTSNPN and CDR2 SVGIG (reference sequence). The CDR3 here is CAWSISGGTDTQYF. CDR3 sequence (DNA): TGTGCCTGGAGTATTAGCGGGGGAACAGATACGCAGTATTTT. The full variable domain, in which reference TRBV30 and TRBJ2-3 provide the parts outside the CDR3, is SQTIHQWPATLVQPVGSPLSLECTVEGTSNPNLYWYRQAAGRGLQLLFYSVGIGQISSEVPQNLSASRPQDRQFILSSKKLLLSDSGFYLCAWSISGGTDTQYFGPGTRLTVL.

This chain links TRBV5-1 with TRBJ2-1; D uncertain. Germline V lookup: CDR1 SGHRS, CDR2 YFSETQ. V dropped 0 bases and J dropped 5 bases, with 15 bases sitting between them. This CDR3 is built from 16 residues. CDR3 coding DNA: TGCGCCAGCAGCTTGGGGGTTAGTAACTATAACAATGAGCAGTTCTTC. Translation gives CASSLGVSNYNNEQFF.

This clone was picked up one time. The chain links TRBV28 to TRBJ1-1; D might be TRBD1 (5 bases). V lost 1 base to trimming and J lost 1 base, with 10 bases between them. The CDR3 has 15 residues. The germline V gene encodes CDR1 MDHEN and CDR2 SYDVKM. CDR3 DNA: TGTGCCAGCAGTTTATATGGGGGGAGGAACACTGAAGCTTTCTTT. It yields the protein CASSLYGGRNTEAFF.

The CDR3 DNA reads TGTGCCAGCGGGAGTCGGAATGAGCAGTTCTTC. This translates into CASGSRNEQFF. The chain combines TRBV11-2 with TRBJ2-1; the D gene is possibly TRBD2 (5 bases). Germline CDR1 and CDR2: SGHAT and FQNNGV. The CDR3 is made up of 11 amino acids. V lost 8 bases and J 7 bases, leaving 9 bases between the germline ends.

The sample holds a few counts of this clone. The CDR3 reads CASSVVGGPYNEQFF. The DNA of the CDR3 is TGTGCCAGCAGCGTAGTCGGAGGCCCCTACAATGAGCAGTTCTTC. The V and J genes are TRBV9 and TRBJ2-1; perhaps TRBD2 as D (5 bases). Germline V gene data show CDR1 as SGDLS and CDR2 as YYNGEE. The length of the CDR3 is 15 residues. Between the trimmed V and J ends, which lost 0 bases and 2 bases, there was a span of 9 bases.

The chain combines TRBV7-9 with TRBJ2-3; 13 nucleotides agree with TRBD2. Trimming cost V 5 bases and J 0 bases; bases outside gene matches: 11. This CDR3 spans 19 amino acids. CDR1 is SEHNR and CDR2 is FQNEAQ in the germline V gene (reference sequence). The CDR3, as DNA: TGTGCCAGCAGCCCGGGACTAGCGGGAACCTTTACTAGCACAGATACGCAGTATTTT. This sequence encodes CASSPGLAGTFTSTDTQYF.

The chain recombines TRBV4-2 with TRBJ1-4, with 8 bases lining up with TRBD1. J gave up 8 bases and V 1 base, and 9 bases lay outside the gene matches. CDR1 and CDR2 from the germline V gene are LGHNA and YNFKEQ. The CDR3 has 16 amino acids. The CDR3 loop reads CASSQGIQGEREKLFF. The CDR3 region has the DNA TGTGCCAGCAGCCAAGGGATACAGGGGGAAAGGGAAAAACTGTTTTTT.

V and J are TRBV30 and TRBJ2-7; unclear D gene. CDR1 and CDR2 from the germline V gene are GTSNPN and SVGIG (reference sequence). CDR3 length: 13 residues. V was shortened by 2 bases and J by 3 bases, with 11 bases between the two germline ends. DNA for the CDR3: TGTGCCTGGAGTCTCACCCGACTCTACGAGCAGTACTTC. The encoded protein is CAWSLTRLYEQYF.

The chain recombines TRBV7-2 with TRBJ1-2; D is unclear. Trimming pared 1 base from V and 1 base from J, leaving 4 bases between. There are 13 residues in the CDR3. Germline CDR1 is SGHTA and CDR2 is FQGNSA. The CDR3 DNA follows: TGTGCCAGCAGCTTAGGAGTTAACTATGGCTACACCTTC. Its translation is CASSLGVNYGYTF.

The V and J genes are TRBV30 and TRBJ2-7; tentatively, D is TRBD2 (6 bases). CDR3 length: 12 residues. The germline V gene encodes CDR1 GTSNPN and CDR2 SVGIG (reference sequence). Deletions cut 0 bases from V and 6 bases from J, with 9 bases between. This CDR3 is CAWSVASAEQYF. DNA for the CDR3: TGTGCCTGGAGTGTAGCTAGCGCCGAGCAGTACTTC.

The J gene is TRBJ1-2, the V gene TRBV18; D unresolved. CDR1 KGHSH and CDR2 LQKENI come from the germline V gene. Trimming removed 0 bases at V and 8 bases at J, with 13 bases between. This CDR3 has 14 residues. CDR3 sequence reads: CASSPPTGKRGYTF. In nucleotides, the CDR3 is TGTGCCAGCTCACCACCGACGGGAAAGCGGGGCTACACCTTC.

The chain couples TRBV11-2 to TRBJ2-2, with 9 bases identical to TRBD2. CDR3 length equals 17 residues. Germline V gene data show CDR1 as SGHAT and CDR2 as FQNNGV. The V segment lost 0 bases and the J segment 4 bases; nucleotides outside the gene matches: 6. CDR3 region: CASSLDFAGGVTGELFF. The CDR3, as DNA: TGTGCCAGCAGCTTAGATTTCGCGGGAGGGGTCACCGGGGAGCTGTTTTTT.

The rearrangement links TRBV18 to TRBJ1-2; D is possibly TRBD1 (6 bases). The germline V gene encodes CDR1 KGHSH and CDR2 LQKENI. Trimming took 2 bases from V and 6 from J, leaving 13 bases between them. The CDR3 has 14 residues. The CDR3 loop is CASSPGGEWNGYTF. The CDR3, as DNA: TGTGCCAGCTCACCAGGGGGCGAATGGAATGGCTACACCTTC.